This T cell receptor beta chain was captured in a study of T cell responses to AZD1222 COVID-19 vaccine. Notes on the study in general: Repertoires were obtained only post-peak T cell response. In a largely white British group with more females than males, clonal diversity was possibly underestimated.

Only in-frame clones appear in the TCRdb table, and some are missing; sequencing was by immunoSEQ multiplex PCR. This sample has about 130,000 clones; about nine tenths occur once, and the top ten carry about 20%. Points on this clone: Its antigen is as yet unknown.

The germline CDR1 and CDR2 sequences are SGHTA and FQGTGA. The CDR3 loop spans 14 amino acids. Germline trimming cut 0 bases from V and 5 bases from J; bases unmatched to any gene: 4. The chain has TRBV7-3 and TRBJ2-7; 7 bases map to TRBD1. The sequences come from peripheral blood, collected on day 0 of AZD1222 vaccination. This clonotype was obtained from an adult in good health. The CDR3 DNA sequence: TGTGCCAGCAGCTTAACGACAGGGCTCCACGAGCAGTACTTC. It encodes CASSLTTGLHEQYF. Together with reference TRBV7-3 and TRBJ2-7, the CDR3 gives the full variable domain: GAGVSQTPSNKVTEKGKYVELRCDPISGHTALYWYRQSLGQGPEFLIYFQGTGAADDSGLPNDRFFAVRPEGSVSTLKIQRTERGDSAVYLCASSLTTGLHEQYFGPGTRLTVT.